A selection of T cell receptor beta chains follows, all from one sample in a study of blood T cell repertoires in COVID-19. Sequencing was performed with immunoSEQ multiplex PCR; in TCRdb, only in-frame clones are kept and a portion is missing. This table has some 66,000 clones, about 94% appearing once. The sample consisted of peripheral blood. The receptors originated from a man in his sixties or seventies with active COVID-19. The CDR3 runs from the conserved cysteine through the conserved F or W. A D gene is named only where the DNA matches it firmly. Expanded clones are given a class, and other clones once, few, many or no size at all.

cdr3_aa: CASSPHPDWTVNTEAFF; cdr3_nt: TGCGCCAGCAGCCCACACCCTGACTGGACAGTAAACACTGAAGCTTTCTTT; clone_size: -; d_call: -; v_call: TRBV5-1; j_call: TRBJ1-1
cdr3_aa: CASSLEVLSQETQYF; cdr3_nt: TGTGCCAGCAGCTTAGAGGTCCTCTCTCAAGAGACCCAGTACTTC; clone_size: -; d_call: -; v_call: TRBV5-4; j_call: TRBJ2-5
cdr3_aa: CATSTTRQGAADYGYTF; cdr3_nt: TGTGCCACCAGCACGACCCGGCAGGGGGCAGCCGATTATGGCTACACCTTC; clone_size: -; d_call: TRBD1; v_call: TRBV15; j_call: TRBJ1-2
cdr3_aa: CASRSGGNTGELFF; cdr3_nt: TGTGCCAGCAGGAGCGGGGGAAACACCGGGGAGCTGTTTTTT; clone_size: -; d_call: TRBD2; v_call: TRBV6-5; j_call: TRBJ2-2
cdr3_aa: CASSPDRAGADTQYF; cdr3_nt: TGTGCCAGTAGTCCAGATCGAGCGGGGGCAGATACGCAGTATTTT; clone_size: -; d_call: TRBD2; v_call: TRBV19; j_call: TRBJ2-3
cdr3_aa: CATSPRVGGLRNTQYF; cdr3_nt: TGTGCCACCAGCCCCAGAGTGGGGGGGCTTAGGAATACGCAGTATTTT; clone_size: -; d_call: -; v_call: TRBV15; j_call: TRBJ2-3
cdr3_aa: CASLGGVSYNEQFF; cdr3_nt: TGTGCCAGCCTCGGGGGGGTGAGCTACAATGAGCAGTTCTTC; clone_size: -; d_call: TRBD2; v_call: TRBV5-6; j_call: TRBJ2-1
cdr3_aa: CASSNPQETQYF; cdr3_nt: TGCGCCAGCAGCAACCCACAGGAGACCCAGTACTTC; clone_size: -; d_call: -; v_call: TRBV5-1; j_call: TRBJ2-5
cdr3_aa: CASSLRGEQYF; cdr3_nt: TGTGCCAGCAGCCTCAGGGGCGAGCAGTACTTC; clone_size: few; d_call: -; v_call: TRBV25-1; j_call: TRBJ2-7
cdr3_aa: CASSPRGQPQHF; cdr3_nt: TGTGCCAGCAGTCCCAGGGGGCAGCCCCAGCATTTT; clone_size: few; d_call: TRBD1; v_call: TRBV12-3/TRBV12-4; j_call: TRBJ1-5
cdr3_aa: CASSPRGEETQYF; cdr3_nt: TGTGCCAGCAGCCCCAGGGGCGAAGAGACCCAGTACTTC; clone_size: -; d_call: -; v_call: TRBV11-2; j_call: TRBJ2-5
cdr3_aa: CASSTDRDANTIYF; cdr3_nt: TGTGCCAGCAGCACAGACAGGGACGCAAACACCATATATTTT; clone_size: once; d_call: TRBD1; v_call: TRBV2; j_call: TRBJ1-3
cdr3_aa: CASSFTSGETQYF; cdr3_nt: TGTGCCAGCAGCTTTACTAGCGGGGAGACCCAGTACTTC; clone_size: -; d_call: TRBD2; v_call: TRBV11-3; j_call: TRBJ2-5
cdr3_aa: CASSQDLTGGTRDTQYF; cdr3_nt: TGCGCCAGCAGCCAAGATCTGACGGGGGGAACCCGGGATACGCAGTATTTT; clone_size: -; d_call: TRBD2; v_call: TRBV4-1; j_call: TRBJ2-3
cdr3_aa: CASSSPGRGDYGYTF; cdr3_nt: TGTGCCAGCAGTTCACCCGGCAGGGGGGACTATGGCTACACCTTC; clone_size: -; d_call: TRBD1; v_call: TRBV28; j_call: TRBJ1-2
cdr3_aa: CASSLGRGYTGELFF; cdr3_nt: TGTGCCAGTAGTCTCGGCAGGGGATATACCGGGGAGCTGTTTTTT; clone_size: -; d_call: -; v_call: TRBV19; j_call: TRBJ2-2
cdr3_aa: CSASAGNGGQPQHF; cdr3_nt: TGCAGTGCTAGTGCAGGAAACGGGGGTCAGCCCCAGCATTTT; clone_size: -; d_call: -; v_call: TRBV20-1; j_call: TRBJ1-5
cdr3_aa: CASSWRTGISNQPQHF; cdr3_nt: TGTGCCAGCAGTTGGCGGACAGGGATTAGCAATCAGCCCCAGCATTTT; clone_size: -; d_call: TRBD1; v_call: TRBV6-2/TRBV6-3; j_call: TRBJ1-5
cdr3_aa: CASSQGLAGYEQYF; cdr3_nt: TGTGCCAGCAGCCAAGGACTAGCGGGGTACGAGCAGTACTTC; clone_size: -; d_call: TRBD2; v_call: TRBV4-2; j_call: TRBJ2-7
cdr3_aa: CASSMSLASTDTQYF; cdr3_nt: TGTGCCAGCAGCATGTCACTAGCGAGCACAGATACGCAGTATTTT; clone_size: few; d_call: TRBD2; v_call: TRBV5-4; j_call: TRBJ2-3
cdr3_aa: CASSFYRGQNQPQHF; cdr3_nt: TGTGCCAGCAGTTTTTATAGGGGACAGAATCAGCCCCAGCATTTT; clone_size: -; d_call: TRBD1; v_call: TRBV28; j_call: TRBJ1-5
cdr3_aa: CASSLVSGRSNTGELFF; cdr3_nt: TGTGCCAGCAGCTTGGTATCTGGCCGATCGAACACCGGGGAGCTGTTTTTT; clone_size: -; d_call: -; v_call: TRBV5-5; j_call: TRBJ2-2
cdr3_aa: CASSISLAGINEQFF; cdr3_nt: TGTGCCAGTAGTATTTCACTAGCGGGGATAAATGAGCAGTTCTTC; clone_size: -; d_call: TRBD2; v_call: TRBV19; j_call: TRBJ2-1
cdr3_aa: CAWNSGHLYQETQYF; cdr3_nt: TGTGCCTGGAATAGCGGACATTTGTACCAAGAGACCCAGTACTTC; clone_size: once; d_call: -; v_call: TRBV30; j_call: TRBJ2-5
cdr3_aa: CASSLPTSGGTSEQFF; cdr3_nt: TGTGCCAGCAGTCTCCCTACTAGCGGGGGGACTAGTGAGCAGTTCTTC; clone_size: -; d_call: TRBD2; v_call: TRBV6-2/TRBV6-3; j_call: TRBJ2-1
cdr3_aa: CASNPRDPTYEQYF; cdr3_nt: TGTGCCAGCAACCCCCGGGATCCCACCTACGAGCAGTACTTC; clone_size: -; d_call: -; v_call: TRBV2; j_call: TRBJ2-7
cdr3_aa: CSASLVQGYTF; cdr3_nt: TGCAGTGCATCCCTTGTACAGGGCTACACCTTC; clone_size: -; d_call: -; v_call: TRBV20-1; j_call: TRBJ1-2
cdr3_aa: CASSKPTGVADTQYF; cdr3_nt: TGCGCCAGCAGTAAGCCGACAGGGGTCGCAGATACGCAGTATTTT; clone_size: -; d_call: TRBD1; v_call: TRBV5-1; j_call: TRBJ2-3
cdr3_aa: CASRSAGTVNGDTQYF; cdr3_nt: TGTGCCAGTAGATCGGCCGGGACTGTGAACGGGGATACGCAGTATTTT; clone_size: -; d_call: -; v_call: TRBV19; j_call: TRBJ2-3
cdr3_aa: CASSSQSPSYGYTF; cdr3_nt: TGTGCCAGCAGCTCCCAGTCACCCAGCTATGGCTACACCTTC; clone_size: -; d_call: -; v_call: TRBV7-9; j_call: TRBJ1-2
cdr3_aa: CASSPQRQGLPDTQYF; cdr3_nt: TGCGCCAGCAGTCCTCAAAGACAGGGATTGCCAGATACGCAGTATTTT; clone_size: -; d_call: TRBD1; v_call: TRBV10-2; j_call: TRBJ2-3
cdr3_aa: CAISESPEVFGYTF; cdr3_nt: TGTGCCATCAGTGAGTCCCCTGAGGTTTTCGGCTACACCTTC; clone_size: once; d_call: -; v_call: TRBV10-3; j_call: TRBJ1-2
cdr3_aa: CASSLVAGGITDTQYF; cdr3_nt: TGCGCCAGCAGCTTGGTGGCGGGGGGGATCACAGATACGCAGTATTTT; clone_size: once; d_call: TRBD2; v_call: TRBV5-1; j_call: TRBJ2-3
cdr3_aa: CSVEEGSDTQYF; cdr3_nt: TGCAGCGTTGAGGAGGGTTCAGATACGCAGTATTTT; clone_size: -; d_call: -; v_call: TRBV29-1; j_call: TRBJ2-3
cdr3_aa: CATSDLGTSKNTGELFF; cdr3_nt: TGTGCCACCAGTGATTTGGGGACTAGCAAGAACACCGGGGAGCTGTTTTTT; clone_size: -; d_call: TRBD2; v_call: TRBV24-1; j_call: TRBJ2-2
cdr3_aa: CASSYPGQGGGYTF; cdr3_nt: TGTGCCAGCAGTTACCCGGGACAGGGGGGCGGCTACACCTTC; clone_size: -; d_call: TRBD1; v_call: TRBV6-5; j_call: TRBJ1-2